This T cell receptor beta chain was sequenced during a study of blood T cell repertoires in COVID-19 (dated by TCRdb to about 2020). Background for the entire study: Collaborator samples came from the United States, Italy and Spain and covered acute and convalescent phases of COVID-19. The material from the prospective study consisted of cDNA or gDNA derived from T cells, B-cell-depleted T cells, or PBMCs. The dataset comprised deeply sampled blood TCRbeta repertoires from subjects exposed to, actively infected with, or recovered from COVID-19. The repertoires were made available in a free public database intended to serve as a resource for research on the immune response to SARS-CoV-2. Samples were obtained from the ongoing ImmuneRACE study (first 160 participants) and from over a thousand subjects provided by 6 global collaborators. Sample metadata almost always included a de-identified subject ID, COVID-19 status, age in years and sex. Where HLA class I and class II types were available, the types were taken from metadata supplied by the sample provider, not from assay-based typing. Points the paper makes about the study in general: How much clinical and demographic metadata was included differed by source and by participant, and the metadata was provided uncurated.

TCRbeta CDR3 regions were amplified from genomic DNA using the immunoSEQ Assay, a bias-controlled multiplex PCR. The authors' pipeline ran thus. Nucleated cell counts per sample were estimated from amplification of reference gene primers within the assay. To quantify the absolute abundance of each unique TCRbeta CDR3 rearrangement, sequence reads were collapsed and filtered. For each sample, productive Simpson clonality was calculated as the square root of Simpson's diversity index over productive rearrangements. In its TCRdb copy, this immuneACCESS table keeps in-frame sequences only and misses some clones. Where compared with another copy, unresolved V genes explain less than half of these, and the others have no known cause. Clone size and the V and J calls come from that table; the DNA yielded D and trimming. This sample is represented by under 200,000 clones; more than 75% of them were singletons. The ten largest clonotypes hold around 5.2% of the sample.

In regard to this clone: The specificity of this receptor is unknown. No qualities accompany the bases; no much larger clone lies one base away.

Collaborating institutions collected whole blood in K2EDTA tubes following their own protocols. For TCRbeta analysis, collaborators shipped samples in one of three forms: frozen whole blood, isolated PBMCs, or DNA extracted from either of those sample types. The sample consisted of peripheral blood. This clonotype was sampled from a woman older than 75 with acute or convalescent COVID-19.

The CDR3 reads as follows: CASSLWGARTQYF. The sequence in DNA is TGTGCCAGCAGTTTATGGGGAGCCAGGACCCAGTACTTC. The rearranged chain carries TRBV12-3 or TRBV12-4 and TRBJ2-5, with a weak D call of TRBD2 (5 bases match). A distance of 11 bases separates the germline ends of V and J, which lose 2 bases and 7 bases respectively. From its cysteine to its phenylalanine, the CDR3 spans 13 amino acids. Only CDR3 DNA remains: 39 bases, in frame from the first base.